The clone carrying this T cell receptor beta chain was picked up a small number of times. No antigen is known for it. Looked up from germline, CDR1 is LGHNA and CDR2 is YSLEER. The CDR3 has 16 residues. The junction had 9 bases not matched to a gene; V was cut back by 1 base and J by 9 bases. The sample belongs to a study of T-cell memory formation after mild COVID-19. Regarding the study as a whole: A balance of CD4 and CD8 characterized clones contracting day 15 to 85, whereas later expanders leaned CD4+. Of the contracting clones, CD4+ ones lay mainly in CM and EM, and CD8+ ones in EMRA. In pre-infection memory, a portion of responding clones appeared, which suggested that cross-reactive memory joined.

TCR alpha and TCR beta cDNA libraries carrying sample barcodes and UMIs were produced by 5'RACE using constant-segment primers. TCRdb itself ran the 5' RACE reads through MiXCR, one entry per CDR3 protein. The sample has approximately 500,000 distinct CDR3 sequences, approximately 23% seen once. The V call is TRBV4-3, the J call TRBJ2-5; TRBD2 matches at 12 bases. Sequenced sample: PBMCs or a T cell subset sorted from them (not recorded which). The receptor was derived from an adult woman who had mild COVID-19 (a few samples of this study predate the infection). Cell type and time point are not known. The CDR3 nucleotides read TGCGCCAGCAGCCAAGGGACTAGCGGGATAATTGGGGCCCAGTACTTC. Protein sequence: CASSQGTSGIIGAQYF.